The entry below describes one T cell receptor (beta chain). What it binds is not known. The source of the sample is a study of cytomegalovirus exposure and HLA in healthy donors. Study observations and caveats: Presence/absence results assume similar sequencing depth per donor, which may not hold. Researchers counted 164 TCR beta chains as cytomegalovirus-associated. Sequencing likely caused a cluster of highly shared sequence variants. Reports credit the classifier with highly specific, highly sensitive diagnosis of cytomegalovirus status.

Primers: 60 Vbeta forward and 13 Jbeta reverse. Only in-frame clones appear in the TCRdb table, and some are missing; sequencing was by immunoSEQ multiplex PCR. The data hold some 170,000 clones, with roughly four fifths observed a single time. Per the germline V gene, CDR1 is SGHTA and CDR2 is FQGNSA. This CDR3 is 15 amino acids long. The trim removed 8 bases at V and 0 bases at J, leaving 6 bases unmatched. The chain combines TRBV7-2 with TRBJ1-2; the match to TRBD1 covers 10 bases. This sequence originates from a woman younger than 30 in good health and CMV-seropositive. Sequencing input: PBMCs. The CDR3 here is CASADRGLANYGYTF. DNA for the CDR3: TGTGCCAGCGCCGACAGGGGGCTAGCTAACTATGGCTACACCTTC. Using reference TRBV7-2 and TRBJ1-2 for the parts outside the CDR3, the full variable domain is GAGVSQSPSNKVTEKGKDVELRCDPISGHTALYWYRQSLGQGLEFLIYFQGNSAPDKSGLPSDRFSAERTGGSVSTLTIQRTQQEDSAVYLCASADRGLANYGYTFGSGTRLTVV.